What follows are 30 T cell receptor beta chains derived from one specimen sequenced in a study of shared clonotypes between healthy human individuals. Sequencing used immunoSEQ multiplex PCR; TCRdb keeps in-frame clones, though not all of them. The sample consists of about 1.5 million clones, 95% to 99% of them appearing once. The sample comprised naive CD4+ T cells sorted from blood. Specified subset: CD45RA+ positively selected. These receptors all stem from a man in his thirties or forties in good health.

This chain uses TRBV14 with TRBJ1-2, with D unresolved. The V gene lost 0 bases and the J gene lost 7 bases, with 12 bases spanning the gap. Germline V CDR1 and CDR2: SGHDN, FVKESK. The CDR3 contains 14 residues. The CDR3 region has the DNA TGTGCCAGCAGCCAAGATCTGGGAAGCAGTGGCTACACCTTC. Its protein is CASSQDLGSSGYTF.

This sequence joins TRBV6-5 and TRBJ2-3, with 9 bases that match TRBD1. The V gene end was trimmed by 1 base and the J gene end by 4 bases; junction bases not matched to a gene: 3. Germline V lookup: CDR1 MNHEY, CDR2 SVGAGI. The CDR3 is 15 residues long. The CDR3 DNA follows: TGTGCCAGCAGTTACTTCACAGGGGGCGCAGATACGCAGTATTTT. Translated, it gives CASSYFTGGADTQYF.

V and J are TRBV6-1 and TRBJ1-5, with TRBD1 as a possible D gene (6 bases). The CDR3 sequence is 15 residues long. Trimming stripped 6 bases from V and 7 bases from J, with 19 bases between. Germline assignment: CDR1 MNHNS and CDR2 SASEGT. CDR3 amino acids: CASRNTGTILQPQHF. CDR3 in DNA: TGTGCCAGCAGGAACACCGGGACAATATTACAGCCCCAGCATTTT.

The chain carries TRBV7-9 and TRBJ2-7; a possible D gene is TRBD1 (6 bases). The V and J ends lost 5 bases and 5 bases respectively, with 19 bases between them. CDR3 size: 15 residues. Per the germline V gene, CDR1 is SEHNR and CDR2 is FQNEAQ (reference sequence). The CDR3 region has the DNA TGTGCCAGCAGCCCGGATTGGGGGACAACCGACGAGCAGTACTTC. It yields the protein CASSPDWGTTDEQYF.

CDR3 region: CASSHSGIGETQYF. In DNA form, the CDR3 reads TGTGCCAGCTCACATAGCGGGATTGGAGAGACCCAGTACTTC. V gene TRBV18 combines with J gene TRBJ2-5, with 8 bases lining up with TRBD2. Unmatched junction bases numbered 5, after V lost 4 bases and J lost 4 bases. The germline V gene has CDR1 KGHSH and CDR2 LQKENI. CDR3 length: 14 amino acids.

J is TRBJ2-1 and V is TRBV2; weak D call: TRBD2 (7 bases). This CDR3 comprises 12 residues. The germline V gene encodes CDR1 SNHLY and CDR2 FYNNEI. With 5 bases removed from V and 10 bases from J, the gap between germline ends came to 12 bases. The CDR3 region is CASSRGAGEQFF. The CDR3 DNA reads as TGTGCCAGCAGTCGGGGGGCAGGGGAGCAGTTCTTC.

The V gene is TRBV25-1, the J gene TRBJ2-5, with 7 nucleotides matching TRBD2. The CDR3 consists of 15 residues. Germline CDR1 is MGHDK and CDR2 is SYGVNS. Losses at the gene ends were 1 base for V and 7 bases for J; bases not matched to a gene: 9. CDR3 coding DNA: TGTGCCAGCAGTGAATCATTGGGAGGGTCCGGGACCCAGTACTTC. Its translation: CASSESLGGSGTQYF.

Note on this clone: The sample contains more than one DNA sequence encoding this CDR3. The J gene is TRBJ2-7, the V gene TRBV18, with D possibly being TRBD1 or TRBD2 (5 bases each). The CDR3 covers 13 residues. Germline V CDR1 and CDR2: KGHSH, LQKENI. The ends were cut back, 6 bases at V and 1 base at J, with 10 bases in the middle. The CDR3 here is CASSTGTSYEQYF. In nucleotides, the CDR3 is TGTGCCAGCTCGACCGGGACGTCCTACGAGCAGTACTTC.

V gene TRBV7-2 combines with J gene TRBJ1-5; perhaps TRBD1 as D (5 bases). The germline CDR1 and CDR2 sequences are SGHTA and FQGNSA. The CDR3 extends over 15 amino acids. Deletions cut 5 bases from V and 4 bases from J, with 15 bases between. CDR3 loop: CASSPGGGMNQPQHF. DNA for the CDR3: TGTGCCAGCAGCCCGGGGGGGGGAATGAATCAGCCCCAGCATTTT.

J is TRBJ2-1 and V is TRBV11-1; 11 positions agree with TRBD2. After removal of 5 bases from V and 3 bases from J, the junction contained 15 bases not matched to a gene. This CDR3 is 19 amino acids long. Germline values: CDR1 SGHAT, CDR2 FQDESV (reference sequence). The CDR3 region is CASSPLNLPGLAVYNEQFF. DNA for the CDR3: TGTGCCAGCAGCCCGCTAAATCTGCCGGGACTAGCGGTCTACAATGAGCAGTTCTTC.

The chain combines TRBV10-1 with TRBJ2-7; 8 nucleotides line up with TRBD1. CDR1 is WNHNN, CDR2 SYGVQD, per germline (reference sequence). V lost 4 bases and J lost 7; bases outside the gene matches: 3. CDR3 size: 12 residues. The CDR3 reads CASSGTGREQYF. The CDR3 DNA follows: TGCGCCAGCAGTGGGACAGGGCGGGAGCAGTACTTC.

The chain links TRBV6-1 to TRBJ1-1, with TRBD1 matching 7 bases. CDR1 and CDR2 from the germline V gene are MNHNS and SASEGT. Unmatched junction bases numbered 6, after V lost 7 bases and J lost 10 bases. The CDR3 has 11 residues. The DNA for the CDR3 is TGTGCCAGCACGGACAGGCCCAGAGCTTTCTTT. As protein: CASTDRPRAFF.

The gene calls are TRBV5-4 and TRBJ1-2; D ambiguous. V lost 5 bases to trimming and J lost 0 bases, with 11 bases between them. The CDR3 extends over 14 amino acids. Germline values: CDR1 SGHNT, CDR2 YYREEE (reference sequence). CDR3 bases: TGTGCCAGCAGTATTTCCTCAGCTAACTATGGCTACACCTTC. This translates into CASSISSANYGYTF.

The chain combines TRBV18 with TRBJ1-3; perhaps TRBD1 as D (6 bases). The CDR3 sequence is 13 residues long. V lost 6 bases, J lost 4 bases, and 10 bases lay in between. Looked up from germline, CDR1 is KGHSH and CDR2 is LQKENI. For the CDR3, the DNA is TGTGCCAGCTCCACAGGGTACGGAAACACCATATATTTT. Amino acids: CASSTGYGNTIYF.

This chain joins TRBV19 and TRBJ2-2, with D maybe TRBD2 (5 bases). This CDR3 comprises 15 residues. Germline CDR1 LNHDA, CDR2 SQIVND (reference sequence). With 1 base removed from V and 7 bases from J, the gap between germline ends came to 13 bases. The CDR3 loop reads CASSIGGGWDGELFF. Written as DNA, the CDR3 is TGTGCCAGTAGTATAGGAGGAGGATGGGACGGGGAGCTGTTTTTT.

The genes are TRBV7-9 and TRBJ2-5; TRBD2 agrees at 11 bases. The CDR3 length is 15 residues. V trimming: 5 bases; J trimming: 5 bases; junction bases outside the gene matches: 7. Germline V CDR1 and CDR2: SEHNR, FQNEAQ (reference sequence). CDR3 sequence reads: CASSRGTSGGETQYF. CDR3 bases: TGTGCCAGCAGCAGGGGGACTAGCGGAGGGGAGACCCAGTACTTC.

This chain connects TRBV18 to TRBJ2-2; TRBD1 agrees at 12 bases. This CDR3 is 14 amino acids long. In germline, CDR1 is KGHSH, CDR2 LQKENI. J lost 6 bases, V lost 6 bases, and 2 bases had no gene match. CDR3 nucleotide sequence: TGTGCCAGCTCCGGGACAGGGGGCCCCGGGGAGCTGTTTTTT. It codes for CASSGTGGPGELFF.

V usage is TRBV5-4 and J usage is TRBJ2-1; 11 bases are shared with TRBD1. CDR3 size: 15 residues. Germline V lookup: CDR1 SGHNT, CDR2 YYREEE (reference sequence). With V trimmed by 4 bases and J by 12 bases, 12 bases remained unmatched. The DNA for the CDR3 is TGTGCCAGCAGCACCGTGGGGACAGGGGGAGTGGGGCAGTTCTTC. Translated, it gives CASSTVGTGGVGQFF. Full variable domain (outside the CDR3, taken from reference TRBV5-4 and TRBJ2-1): ETGVTQSPTHLIKTRGQQVTLRCSSQSGHNTVSWYQQALGQGPQFIFQYYREEENGRGNFPPRFSGLQFPNYSSELNVNALELDDSALYLCASSTVGTGGVGQFFGPGTRLTVL.

The chain is built from TRBV7-8 and TRBJ1-3; no firm D call. CDR1 is SGHVS and CDR2 is FQNEAQ in the germline V gene. The V and J ends lost 3 bases and 0 bases respectively, with 12 bases between them. The CDR3 runs 16 residues. The CDR3 region has the DNA TGTGCCAGCAGCTTTTCCCAGAAGAGCTCTGGAAACACCATATATTTT. It specifies CASSFSQKSSGNTIYF. Looking up the rest from reference TRBV7-8 and TRBJ1-3 gives the full variable domain: GAGVSQSPRYKVAKRGQDVALRCDPISGHVSLFWYQQALGQGPEFLTYFQNEAQLDKSGLPSDRFFAERPEGSVSTLKIQRTQQEDSAVYLCASSFSQKSSGNTIYFGEGSWLTVV.

The J gene is TRBJ1-4, the V gene TRBV7-9; D is possibly TRBD1 (5 bases). Germline V gene sequence: CDR1 SEHNR, CDR2 FQNEAQ (reference sequence). CDR3 length: 13 amino acids. Trimming stripped 3 bases from V and 8 bases from J, with 10 bases between. The CDR3 reads CASSFKAGEKLFF. The CDR3 DNA reads TGTGCCAGCAGCTTTAAAGCAGGGGAAAAACTGTTTTTT.

The chain recombines TRBV14 with TRBJ2-1; TRBD2 matches 9 bases. Germline V gives CDR1 SGHDN, CDR2 FVKESK. Trimming removed 4 bases from V and 9 bases from J; junction bases left unmatched: 10. The CDR3 runs to 15 residues. The CDR3 DNA reads as TGTGCCAGCAGCCTAGGACTAGCGAGGGGGGGTGAGCAGTTCTTC. It encodes CASSLGLARGGEQFF. The variable domain in full, completed from reference TRBV14 and TRBJ2-1, reads EAGVTQFPSHSVIEKGQTVTLRCDPISGHDNLYWYRRVMGKEIKFLLHFVKESKQDESGMPNNRFLAERTGGTYSTLKVQPAELEDSGVYFCASSLGLARGGEQFFGPGTRLTVL.

V gene TRBV27 combines with J gene TRBJ2-1; D not resolved. Germline CDR1 MNHEY, CDR2 SMNVEV (reference sequence). The CDR3 contains 16 residues. V lost 3 bases and J lost 0, with 12 bases in between. The CDR3 here is CASSFLGFSSYNEQFF. Written as DNA, the CDR3 is TGTGCCAGCAGTTTCTTGGGGTTTAGCTCCTACAATGAGCAGTTCTTC.

This sequence joins TRBV7-2 and TRBJ2-2; TRBD2 matches at 10 bases. The CDR3 consists of 15 residues. From germline, CDR1 is SGHTA and CDR2 FQGNSA. After removal of 9 bases from V and 2 bases from J, the junction contained 6 bases not matched to a gene. The CDR3 DNA follows: TGTGCCAGGGCCGGACTAGCGGCCAACACCGGGGAGCTGTTTTTT. Amino acids: CARAGLAANTGELFF.

The chain links TRBV18 to TRBJ2-3; weak D call: TRBD1 (5 bases). Between the trimmed V and J ends, which lost 3 bases and 1 base, there was a span of 11 bases. Germline V gene sequence: CDR1 KGHSH, CDR2 LQKENI. This CDR3 spans 15 amino acids. The CDR3 DNA reads TGTGCCAGCTCACCCCCCAGGGTCCGCACAGATACGCAGTATTTT. As protein: CASSPPRVRTDTQYF.

This sequence joins TRBV18 and TRBJ1-1, with 8 nucleotides matching TRBD1. CDR1 and CDR2 (germline): KGHSH, LQKENI. The V gene end was trimmed by 1 base and the J gene end by 4 bases; junction bases not matched to a gene: 8. CDR3 length: 16 residues. The CDR3 reads CASSPRDRGLSTEAFF. The CDR3 nucleotides read TGTGCCAGCTCACCACGCGACAGGGGACTGAGCACTGAAGCTTTCTTT.

This chain connects TRBV29-1 to TRBJ2-7; the D call may be TRBD1 or TRBD2 (5 bases each). This CDR3 spans 12 amino acids. The germline CDR1 and CDR2 sequences are SQVTM and ANQGSEA. V was pared by 4 bases and J by 5 bases, with 12 bases between. CDR3 sequence reads: CSVALGANEQYF. The CDR3 coding sequence is TGCAGCGTTGCCCTCGGGGCAAACGAGCAGTACTTC.

The chain has TRBV27 and TRBJ2-1, with D perhaps TRBD2 (6 bases). V lost 6 bases and J 4 bases, leaving 28 bases between the germline ends. Germline-derived CDR1 and CDR2 are MNHEY and SMNVEV (reference sequence). CDR3 length: 19 residues. The CDR3 here is CASSFGSLRRTRLYNEQFF. DNA for the CDR3: TGTGCCAGCAGCTTCGGGAGTCTACGACGTACCCGACTATACAATGAGCAGTTCTTC.

CDR3 region: CASSRTSGSSSYNEQFF. CDR3 DNA: TGTGCCAGCAGTAGGACTAGCGGGAGCTCTTCGTACAATGAGCAGTTCTTC. The chain has TRBV6-4 and TRBJ2-1, with 13 bases matching TRBD2. The trim removed 5 bases at V and 4 bases at J, leaving 8 bases unmatched. Germline lookup yields CDR1 MRHNA and CDR2 SNTAGT. The CDR3 has 17 residues.

The chain links TRBV5-5 to TRBJ2-3, with D maybe TRBD2 (5 bases). The V gene's germline CDR1 is SGHKS and CDR2 YYEKEE (reference sequence). The CDR3 contains 14 residues. V was trimmed by 1 base and J by 4 bases, leaving 10 bases between them. As DNA, the CDR3 is TGTGCCAGCAGCTTGATACTAGTGGCAGATACGCAGTATTTT. Amino acids: CASSLILVADTQYF.

The chain has TRBV7-9 and TRBJ2-1, with D perhaps TRBD2 (6 bases). This CDR3 is built from 16 residues. CDR1 is SEHNR and CDR2 is FQNEAQ in the germline V gene (reference sequence). The germline V and J ends were trimmed by 1 base and 5 bases, with 15 bases remaining between them. CDR3 protein: CASSLGRARVDNEQFF. The CDR3, as DNA: TGTGCCAGCAGCTTAGGGAGGGCGCGGGTGGACAATGAGCAGTTCTTC.